The 18 T cell receptor beta chains listed next were all sequenced from one sample in a study of blood T cell repertoires in COVID-19. Sequencing was performed with immunoSEQ multiplex PCR; in TCRdb, only in-frame clones are kept and a portion is missing. The sample comprises 200,000 to 250,000 clones, less than 85% of which are singletons, and roughly 1.8% rests with the top ten. Sequences were obtained from PBMCs or T cells enriched from blood (not recorded which). Receptors originate from a man in his sixties who had recovered from COVID-19.

The chain combines TRBV15 with TRBJ2-7; D unresolved. Germline CDR1 LNHNV, CDR2 YYDKDF (reference sequence). V was shortened by 4 bases and J by 4 bases, with 17 bases between the two germline ends. CDR3 length equals 15 residues. CDR3 residues: CATSMTRNIIYEQYF. The DNA of the CDR3 is TGTGCCACCAGCATGACCAGGAACATCATATACGAGCAGTACTTC. The full variable domain, rest sourced from reference TRBV15 and TRBJ2-7, is DAMVIQNPRYQVTQFGKPVTLSCSQTLNHNVMYWYQQKSSQAPKLLFHYYDKDFNNEADTPDNFQSRRPNTSFCFLDIRSPGLGDTAMYLCATSMTRNIIYEQYFGPGTRLTVT.

The chain has TRBV30 and TRBJ1-3; no reliable D call. Germline V gives CDR1 GTSNPN, CDR2 SVGIG (reference sequence). The CDR3 runs 15 residues. Trimming pared 0 bases from V and 0 bases from J, leaving 9 bases between. The CDR3 reads CAWSVARGSGNTIYF. The CDR3 DNA reads as TGTGCCTGGAGTGTAGCCCGAGGCTCTGGAAACACCATATATTTT.

The chain has TRBV7-6 and TRBJ2-5, with TRBD2 identical over 11 bases. Germline lookup yields CDR1 SGHVS and CDR2 FNYEAQ. V lost 5 bases to trimming and J lost 5 bases; unmatched junction nucleotides: 7. The length of the CDR3 is 15 residues. CDR3 bases: TGTGCCAGCAGCACACTAGCGGGGGACTTCGAGACCCAGTACTTC. This gives the protein CASSTLAGDFETQYF.

V and J are TRBV6-5 and TRBJ1-1, with TRBD1 matching 7 bases. Germline V lookup: CDR1 MNHEY, CDR2 SVGAGI. The CDR3 is 13 residues long. J was trimmed by 0 bases and V by 6 bases; bases with no gene match: 1. CDR3 protein: CASRTGVNTEAFF. For the CDR3, the DNA is TGTGCCAGCAGAACAGGGGTGAACACTGAAGCTTTCTTT.

V and J are TRBV24-1 and TRBJ2-1; D call uncertain. Germline V CDR1 and CDR2: KGHDR, SFDVKD. V lost 9 bases, J lost 8 bases, and 22 bases lay in between. The CDR3 is 15 residues long. This CDR3 is CATGATELHDDEQFF. CDR3 in DNA: TGTGCCACCGGAGCTACGGAACTGCACGATGATGAGCAGTTCTTC.

This chain connects TRBV11-2 to TRBJ2-2; 9 nucleotides line up with TRBD1. V shed 5 bases, J shed 0 bases, and the junction held 7 bases outside the gene matches. The CDR3 totals 17 residues. Germline CDR1 SGHAT, CDR2 FQNNGV. In nucleotides, the CDR3 is TGTGCCAGCAGCCTAAGGAGGACAGGGGCGAACACCGGGGAGCTGTTTTTT. It yields the protein CASSLRRTGANTGELFF. Combining the CDR3 with reference TRBV11-2 and TRBJ2-2 gives the whole variable domain EAGVAQSPRYKIIEKRQSVAFWCNPISGHATLYWYQQILGQGPKLLIQFQNNGVVDDSQLPKDRFSAERLKGVDSTLKIQPAKLEDSAVYLCASSLRRTGANTGELFFGEGSRLTVL.

The count of this clone is one. The V call is TRBV6-5, the J call TRBJ2-7; a possible D gene is TRBD2 (6 bases). Germline CDR1 MNHEY, CDR2 SVGAGI. This CDR3 region has 13 residues. Trimming stripped 4 bases from V and 3 bases from J, with 10 bases between. CDR3 sequence: CASSSGSDYEQYF. CDR3 nucleotide sequence: TGTGCCAGCAGTTCCGGGAGCGACTACGAGCAGTACTTC.

This chain links TRBV19 with TRBJ1-1; TRBD1 aligns across 7 bases. In germline, CDR1 is LNHDA, CDR2 SQIVND (reference sequence). The CDR3 extends over 15 amino acids. V dropped 7 bases and J dropped 1; count of bases not matched to a gene: 9. The CDR3 coding sequence is TGTGCCAGTATTAACACAGGGACAGCGAACACTGAAGCTTTCTTT. Protein sequence: CASINTGTANTEAFF.

The chain joins TRBV25-1 to TRBJ2-5; 8 bases fit TRBD1. With 7 bases clipped from V and 4 bases from J, the junction kept 5 bases outside the gene matches. Germline V gene data show CDR1 as MGHDK and CDR2 as SYGVNS. This CDR3 has 13 amino acids. The chain's CDR3 is CASTRGRSETQYF. CDR3 nucleotide sequence: TGTGCCAGCACCAGGGGGCGGTCAGAGACCCAGTACTTC.

V is TRBV10-3 and J is TRBJ2-2; TRBD1 matches 7 bases. The junction had 7 bases not matched to a gene; V was cut back by 2 bases and J by 4 bases. Germline CDR1 reads ENHRY; CDR2 reads SYGVKD. There are 16 residues in the CDR3. The CDR3 spells CAISEDRVVSTGELFF. The CDR3 nucleotides read TGTGCCATCAGTGAGGACAGGGTAGTAAGCACCGGGGAGCTGTTTTTT.

This chain links TRBV12-3 or TRBV12-4 with TRBJ1-2, with D maybe TRBD1 (6 bases). There are 13 residues in the CDR3. V dropped 6 bases and J dropped 2 bases, with 10 bases sitting between them. This CDR3 is CASRQGQNYGYTF. The CDR3 DNA is TGTGCCAGCAGACAGGGTCAGAACTATGGCTACACCTTC.

The chain recombines TRBV7-3 with TRBJ2-1, with 9 bases lining up with TRBD2. This CDR3 has 15 amino acids. Germline V lookup: CDR1 SGHTA, CDR2 FQGTGA. With V trimmed by 2 bases and J by 9 bases, 8 bases remained unmatched. Here the CDR3 DNA reads TGTGCCAGCAGCTTAGGCGGGACTAGCAACGTTGAGCAGTTCTTC. Residues: CASSLGGTSNVEQFF. The full variable domain, with the rest looked up from reference TRBV7-3 and TRBJ2-1, is GAGVSQTPSNKVTEKGKYVELRCDPISGHTALYWYRQSLGQGPEFLIYFQGTGAADDSGLPNDRFFAVRPEGSVSTLKIQRTERGDSAVYLCASSLGGTSNVEQFFGPGTRLTVL.

This clone has a single count. V is TRBV7-9 and J is TRBJ2-7, with a tentative D call TRBD2 (6 bases). The CDR3 has 14 amino acids. The germline CDR1 and CDR2 sequences are SEHNR and FQNEAQ (reference sequence). V lost 7 bases, J lost 5 bases, and 18 bases lay in between. The CDR3, as DNA: TGTGCCAGCACCTTCGGGGGATTCGATAACGAGCAGTACTTC. Protein: CASTFGGFDNEQYF.

V and J are TRBV18 and TRBJ2-2, with TRBD2 identical over 7 bases. V was pared by 4 bases and J by 6 bases, with 5 bases of the junction left unmatched. The CDR3 runs 14 residues. Germline V gives CDR1 KGHSH, CDR2 LQKENI. CDR3 loop: CASSQGLGPGELFF. CDR3 sequence (DNA): TGTGCCAGCTCACAAGGACTAGGACCCGGGGAGCTGTTTTTT. Full variable domain (outside the CDR3, taken from reference TRBV18 and TRBJ2-2): NAGVMQNPRHLVRRRGQEARLRCSPMKGHSHVYWYRQLPEEGLKFMVYLQKENIIDESGMPKERFSAEFPKEGPSILRIQQVVRGDSAAYFCASSQGLGPGELFFGEGSRLTVL.

V and J are TRBV5-1 and TRBJ1-2; unclear D gene. CDR1 is SGHRS and CDR2 is YFSETQ in the germline V gene. This CDR3 is built from 15 residues. V was shortened by 1 base and J by 0 bases, with 10 bases between the two germline ends. The chain's CDR3 is CASSLSGSANYGYTF. CDR3 DNA: TGCGCCAGCAGCTTGAGTGGTTCAGCTAACTATGGCTACACCTTC. The complete variable domain, with remaining parts taken from reference TRBV5-1 and TRBJ1-2, reads KAGVTQTPRYLIKTRGQQVTLSCSPISGHRSVSWYQQTPGQGLQFLFEYFSETQRNKGNFPGRFSGRQFSNSRSEMNVSTLELGDSALYLCASSLSGSANYGYTFGSGTRLTVV.

CDR3: CASSIDHKTGTVKKSYEQYF. The CDR3 DNA reads as TGTGCCAGTAGTATAGACCATAAGACAGGGACCGTAAAGAAATCCTACGAGCAGTACTTC. The chain joins TRBV19 to TRBJ2-7, with 7 bases identical to TRBD1. Germline CDR1 reads LNHDA; CDR2 reads SQIVND (reference sequence). This CDR3 is 20 amino acids long. J lost 1 base, V lost 0 bases, and 18 bases had no gene match.

This chain links TRBV27 with TRBJ2-1, with D possibly TRBD1 on 5 matching bases. Trimming stripped 4 bases from V and 0 bases from J, with 13 bases between. CDR1 is MNHEY, CDR2 SMNVEV, per germline (reference sequence). The CDR3 is 16 residues long. CDR3 sequence: CASSSYRWSSYNEQFF. The CDR3 DNA reads TGTGCCAGCAGTTCGTACAGGTGGAGCTCCTACAATGAGCAGTTCTTC.

The chain combines TRBV9 with TRBJ2-1, with D perhaps TRBD1 (5 bases). The V end was cut by 0 bases, the J end by 0 bases, with 19 bases between. Per the germline V gene, CDR1 is SGDLS and CDR2 is YYNGEE. There are 19 residues in the CDR3. The chain's CDR3 is CASSVEGHRDLFSYNEQFF. CDR3 bases: TGTGCCAGCAGCGTAGAAGGACACCGAGACCTATTCTCCTACAATGAGCAGTTCTTC.